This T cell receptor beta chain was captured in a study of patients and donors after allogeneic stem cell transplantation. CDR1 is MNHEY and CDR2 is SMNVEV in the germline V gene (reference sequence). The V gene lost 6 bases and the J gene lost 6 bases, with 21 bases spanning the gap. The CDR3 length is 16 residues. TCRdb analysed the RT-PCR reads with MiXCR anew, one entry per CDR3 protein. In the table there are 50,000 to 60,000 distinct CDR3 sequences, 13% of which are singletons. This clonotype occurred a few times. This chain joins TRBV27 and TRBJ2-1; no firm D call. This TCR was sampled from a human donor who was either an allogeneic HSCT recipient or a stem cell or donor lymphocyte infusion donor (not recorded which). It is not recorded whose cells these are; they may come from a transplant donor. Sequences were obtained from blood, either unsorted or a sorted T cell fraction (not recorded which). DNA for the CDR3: TGTGCCAGCAGCCGTTTCTCTGCGGCGGACCCCAATGAGCAGTTCTTC. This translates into CASSRFSAADPNEQFF.